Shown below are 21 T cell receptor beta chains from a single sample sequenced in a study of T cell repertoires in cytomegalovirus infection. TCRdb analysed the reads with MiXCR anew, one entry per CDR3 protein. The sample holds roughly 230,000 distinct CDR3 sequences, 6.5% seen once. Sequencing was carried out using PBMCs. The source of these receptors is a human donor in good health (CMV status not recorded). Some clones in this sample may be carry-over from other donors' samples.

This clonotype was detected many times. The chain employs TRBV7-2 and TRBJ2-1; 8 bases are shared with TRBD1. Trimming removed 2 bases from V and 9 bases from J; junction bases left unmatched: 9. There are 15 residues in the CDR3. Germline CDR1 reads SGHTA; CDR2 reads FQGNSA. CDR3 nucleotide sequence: TGTGCCAGCAGCTTACCGGGACAGGTGACGGGTGAGCAGTTCTTC. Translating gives CASSLPGQVTGEQFF.

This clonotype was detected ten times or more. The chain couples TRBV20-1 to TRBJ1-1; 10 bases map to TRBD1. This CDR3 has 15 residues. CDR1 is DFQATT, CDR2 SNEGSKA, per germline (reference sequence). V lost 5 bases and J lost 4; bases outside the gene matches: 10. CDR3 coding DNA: TGCAGTGCTGGGGACGGGACAGGGGTTCGCACTGAAGCTTTCTTT. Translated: CSAGDGTGVRTEAFF.

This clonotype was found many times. The CDR3 region is CASSANREGGDNYGYTF. The CDR3 DNA follows: TGTGCCAGCAGCGCAAACAGGGAAGGAGGGGATAACTATGGCTACACCTTC. This sequence joins TRBV9 and TRBJ1-2, with D maybe TRBD1 (6 bases). This CDR3 spans 17 amino acids. V was clipped by 3 bases and J by 1 base, with 19 bases between them. Germline CDR1 and CDR2: SGDLS and YYNGEE.

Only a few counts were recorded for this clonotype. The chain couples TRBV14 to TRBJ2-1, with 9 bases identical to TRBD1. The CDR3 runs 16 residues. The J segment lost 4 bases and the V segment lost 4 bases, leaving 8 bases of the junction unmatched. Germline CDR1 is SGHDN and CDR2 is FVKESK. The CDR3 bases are TGTGCCAGCAGCCCACTACAGGGGGCTGGATACAATGAGCAGTTCTTC. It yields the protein CASSPLQGAGYNEQFF.

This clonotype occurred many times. In DNA, the CDR3 is TGTGCCAGCAGTTACGGGCTAGCGGGTTACAATGAGCAGTTCTTC. It specifies CASSYGLAGYNEQFF. The V gene is TRBV6-2 or TRBV6-3, the J gene TRBJ2-1, with 8 bases fitting TRBD2. The CDR3 has 15 residues. The V gene end was trimmed by 2 bases and the J gene end by 4 bases; junction bases not matched to a gene: 4. The V gene's germline CDR1 is MNHEY and CDR2 SVGEGT.

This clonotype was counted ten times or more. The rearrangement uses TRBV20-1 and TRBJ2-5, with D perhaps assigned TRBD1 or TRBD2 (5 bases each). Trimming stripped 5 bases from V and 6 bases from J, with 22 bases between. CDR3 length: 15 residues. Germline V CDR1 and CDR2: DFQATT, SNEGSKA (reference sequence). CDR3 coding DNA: TGCAGTGCTGTGCCTGCCGGGACCGGGGAGAAGACCCAGTACTTC. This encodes CSAVPAGTGEKTQYF.

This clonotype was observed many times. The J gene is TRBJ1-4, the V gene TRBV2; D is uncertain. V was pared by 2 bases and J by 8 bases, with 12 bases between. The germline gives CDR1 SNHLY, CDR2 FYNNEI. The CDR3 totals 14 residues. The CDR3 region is CASSETARREKLFF. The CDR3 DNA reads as TGTGCCAGCAGTGAAACTGCGAGGCGGGAAAAACTGTTTTTT.

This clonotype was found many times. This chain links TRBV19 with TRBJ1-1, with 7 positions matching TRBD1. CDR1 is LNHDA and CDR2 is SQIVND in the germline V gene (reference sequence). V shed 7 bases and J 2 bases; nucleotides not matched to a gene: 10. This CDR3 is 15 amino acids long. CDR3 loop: CASTPETGENTEAFF. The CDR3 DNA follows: TGTGCCAGTACCCCGGAAACAGGGGAAAACACTGAAGCTTTCTTT. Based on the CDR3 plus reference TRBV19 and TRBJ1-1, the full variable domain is DGGITQSPKYLFRKEGQNVTLSCEQNLNHDAMYWYRQDPGQGLRLIYYSQIVNDFQKGDIAEGYSVSREKKESFPLTVTSAQKNPTAFYLCASTPETGENTEAFFGQGTRLTVV.

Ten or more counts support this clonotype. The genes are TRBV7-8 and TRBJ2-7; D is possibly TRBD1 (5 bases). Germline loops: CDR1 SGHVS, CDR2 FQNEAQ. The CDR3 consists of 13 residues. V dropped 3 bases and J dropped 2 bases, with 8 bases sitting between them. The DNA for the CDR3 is TGTGCCAGCAGCTTGACAGCTACCTACGAGCAGTACTTC. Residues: CASSLTATYEQYF.

CDR3 coding DNA: TGTGCCAGCAGCTTAGATGCGCAGGGTCTCTTAAAAGCTTTCTTT. This codes for CASSLDAQGLLKAFF. The chain is built from TRBV11-2 and TRBJ1-1, with a possible D match to TRBD1 (5 bases). The CDR3 extends over 15 amino acids. The V and J ends lost 0 bases and 9 bases respectively, with 17 bases between them. The germline gives CDR1 SGHAT, CDR2 FQNNGV. Combining the CDR3 with reference TRBV11-2 and TRBJ1-1 gives the whole variable domain EAGVAQSPRYKIIEKRQSVAFWCNPISGHATLYWYQQILGQGPKLLIQFQNNGVVDDSQLPKDRFSAERLKGVDSTLKIQPAKLEDSAVYLCASSLDAQGLLKAFFGQGTRLTVV.

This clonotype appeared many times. The CDR3 sequence: CASSQEWGQLRLNTEAFF. The CDR3 coding sequence is TGCGCCAGCAGCCAAGAGTGGGGACAGCTTCGCTTGAACACTGAAGCTTTCTTT. The chain uses TRBV4-1 and TRBJ1-1; 7 nucleotides agree with TRBD1. The germline V gene has CDR1 MGHRA and CDR2 YSYEKL. With V trimmed by 0 bases and J by 0 bases, 10 bases remained unmatched. CDR3 length: 18 amino acids.

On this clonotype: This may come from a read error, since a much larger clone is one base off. In DNA form, the CDR3 reads TGTACCAGCTCACCCAGGGATCGAGAGACCCAGTACTTC. It is translated as CTSSPRDRETQYF. This rearrangement joins TRBV18 to TRBJ2-5, with D possibly TRBD1 on 5 matching bases. The CDR3 consists of 13 residues. CDR1 and CDR2 from the germline V gene are KGHSH and LQKENI.

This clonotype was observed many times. The CDR3 nucleotides read TGTGCCAGCAGCCCAGGGACCATCGTTACCTACGAGCAGTACTTC. Its translation: CASSPGTIVTYEQYF. This chain joins TRBV7-2 and TRBJ2-7; either TRBD1 or TRBD2 may fit D (5 bases each). The CDR3 sequence is 15 residues long. V lost 5 bases and J lost 2, with 16 bases in between. From germline, CDR1 is SGHTA and CDR2 FQGNSA. Complete variable domain (other parts from reference TRBV7-2 and TRBJ2-7): GAGVSQSPSNKVTEKGKDVELRCDPISGHTALYWYRQSLGQGLEFLIYFQGNSAPDKSGLPSDRFSAERTGGSVSTLTIQRTQQEDSAVYLCASSPGTIVTYEQYFGPGTRLTVT.

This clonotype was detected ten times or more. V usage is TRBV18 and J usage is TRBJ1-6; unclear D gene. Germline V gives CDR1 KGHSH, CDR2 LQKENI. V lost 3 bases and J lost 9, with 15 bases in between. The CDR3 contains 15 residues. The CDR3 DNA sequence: TGTGCCAGCTCACCCGTGGGGAGTATTGGTTCACCCCTCCACTTT. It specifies CASSPVGSIGSPLHF.

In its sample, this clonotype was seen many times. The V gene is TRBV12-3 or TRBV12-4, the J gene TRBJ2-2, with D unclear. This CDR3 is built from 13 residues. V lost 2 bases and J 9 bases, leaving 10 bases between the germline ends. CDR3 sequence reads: CASSLFGDRELFF. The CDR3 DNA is TGTGCCAGCAGTTTATTTGGGGATCGGGAGCTGTTTTTT.

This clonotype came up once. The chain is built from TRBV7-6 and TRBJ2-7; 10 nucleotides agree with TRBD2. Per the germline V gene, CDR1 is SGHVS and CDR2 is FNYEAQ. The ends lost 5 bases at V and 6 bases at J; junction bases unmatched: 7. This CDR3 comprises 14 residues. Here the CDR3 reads CASSKRAGGLEQYF. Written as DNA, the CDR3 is TGTGCCAGCAGCAAAAGAGCGGGGGGGCTCGAGCAGTACTTC.

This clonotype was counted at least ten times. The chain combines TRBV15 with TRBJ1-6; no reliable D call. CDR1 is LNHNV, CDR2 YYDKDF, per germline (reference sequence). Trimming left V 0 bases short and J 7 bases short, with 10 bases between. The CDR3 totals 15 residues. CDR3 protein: CATSRDLDPNSPLHF. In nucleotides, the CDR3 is TGTGCCACCAGCAGAGATCTGGACCCAAATTCACCCCTCCACTTT.

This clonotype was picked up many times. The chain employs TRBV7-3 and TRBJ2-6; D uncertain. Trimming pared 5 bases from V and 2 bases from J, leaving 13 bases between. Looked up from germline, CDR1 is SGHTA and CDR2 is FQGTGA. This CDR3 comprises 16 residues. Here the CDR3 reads CASSNSVGAGANVLTF. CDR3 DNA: TGTGCCAGCAGCAATTCAGTCGGCGCTGGGGCCAACGTCCTGACTTTC.

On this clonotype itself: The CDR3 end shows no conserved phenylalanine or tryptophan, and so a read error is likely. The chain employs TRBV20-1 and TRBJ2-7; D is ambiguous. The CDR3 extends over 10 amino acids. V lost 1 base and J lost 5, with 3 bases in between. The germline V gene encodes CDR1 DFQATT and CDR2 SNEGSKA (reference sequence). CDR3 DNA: TGCAGTGCTAGAGGCCACGAGCAGTACTCC. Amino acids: CSARGHEQYS.

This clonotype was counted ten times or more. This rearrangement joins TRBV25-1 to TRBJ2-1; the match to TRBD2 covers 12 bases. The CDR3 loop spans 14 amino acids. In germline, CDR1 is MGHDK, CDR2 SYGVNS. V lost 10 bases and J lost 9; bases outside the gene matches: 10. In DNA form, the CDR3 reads TGTGCCACCCTAGCGGGGGGGCGGTGGGGTGAGCAGTTCTTC. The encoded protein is CATLAGGRWGEQFF.

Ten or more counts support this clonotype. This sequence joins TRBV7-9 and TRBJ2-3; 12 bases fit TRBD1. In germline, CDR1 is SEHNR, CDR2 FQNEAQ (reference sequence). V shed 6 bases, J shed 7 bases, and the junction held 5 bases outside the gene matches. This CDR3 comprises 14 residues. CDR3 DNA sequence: TGTGCCAGCAGTGGGACAGGGGGCATCCATACGCAGTATTTT. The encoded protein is CASSGTGGIHTQYF.